This T cell receptor beta chain is drawn from a study of blood T cell repertoires in COVID-19. Background on the study: COVID-19 samples collected from the United States, Italy and Spain covered acute and convalescent phases. PBMCs, B-cell-depleted T cells, or T cells provided the cDNA or gDNA that made up the material.

In the authors' workflow: Using reference gene primer amplification, nucleated cell counts were estimated. The protocol was immunoSEQ multiplex PCR, while the TCRdb copy is restricted to in-frame clones and leaves out a portion. That table furnishes V, J and clone size, whereas the DNA furnished D and trimming. The sample has 250,000 to 350,000 clones, 70% to 90% seen once. The V segment lost 6 bases and the J segment 8 bases; nucleotides outside the gene matches: 22. Germline CDR1 is MDHEN and CDR2 is SYDVKM. The CDR3 runs to 19 residues. This chain links TRBV28 with TRBJ2-1, with 10 positions matching TRBD1. The clonotype originates from a woman in her 50s with active or convalescent COVID-19. Material: peripheral blood. CDR3 amino acids: CASRPPLRDRGGWWDEQFF. CDR3 in DNA: TGTGCCAGCAGACCCCCCTTGCGGGACAGGGGAGGGTGGTGGGATGAGCAGTTCTTC.